Below, 10 T cell receptor beta chains from the same sample are listed, as sequenced in a study of blood T cell repertoires in COVID-19. Method: immunoSEQ multiplex PCR; TCRdb's copy keeps in-frame clones and lacks some. The sample shows around 200,000 clones, around 89% of them seen only once. Sequencing input: PBMCs or T cells enriched from blood (not recorded which). The source of these receptors is a woman between 18 and 29 years old who had recovered from COVID-19.

The chain joins TRBV6-5 to TRBJ2-2, with D uncertain. Deletions cut 6 bases from V and 2 bases from J, with 10 bases between. Per the germline V gene, CDR1 is MNHEY and CDR2 is SVGAGI. This CDR3 comprises 14 residues. CDR3 sequence (DNA): TGTGCCAGCAGCCTATTAAGTAACACCGGGGAGCTGTTTTTT. Amino acids: CASSLLSNTGELFF.

The chain joins TRBV5-1 to TRBJ2-5, with 10 bases aligning to TRBD1. The germline V gene encodes CDR1 SGHRS and CDR2 YFSETQ. The V segment lost 0 bases and the J segment 3 bases; nucleotides outside the gene matches: 8. This CDR3 has 17 residues. The DNA for the CDR3 is TGCGCCAGCAGCTTGGGGGTTTCCGGGACAGGGGAAGAGACCCAGTACTTC. It specifies CASSLGVSGTGEETQYF.

The chain is built from TRBV24-1 and TRBJ1-2, with TRBD1 identical over 7 bases. The CDR3 is 12 amino acids. CDR1 and CDR2 (germline): KGHDR, SFDVKD. V was pared by 4 bases and J by 6 bases, with 1 base of the junction left unmatched. CDR3 amino acids: CATSDGQDGYTF. CDR3 nucleotides: TGTGCCACCAGTGACGGACAGGATGGCTACACCTTC.

The V call is TRBV7-6, the J call TRBJ2-5, with 8 bases that match TRBD2. The CDR3 length is 12 residues. Germline CDR1 SGHVS, CDR2 FNYEAQ. Losses at the gene ends were 10 bases for V and 5 bases for J; bases not matched to a gene: 6. CDR3 residues: CATGREGETQYF. CDR3 in DNA: TGTGCCACCGGGAGGGAGGGGGAGACCCAGTACTTC.

CDR3 nucleotides: TGTGCCAGCAGCAAAGCGTGGTGGGCGTGGGGACTTTGGCGAGCGGGAGGAAACAATGAGCAGTTCTTC. Translated: CASSKAWWAWGLWRAGGNNEQFF. The chain employs TRBV21-1 and TRBJ2-1; the tabulated D call, TRBD2, remains unverified against the DNA. TRBV21-1 is recorded as a pseudogene. This CDR3 contains 23 residues.

This clone appeared a single time. This CDR3 is also generated by other DNA sequences in the sample. The chain joins TRBV10-3 to TRBJ2-7; 8 bases align to TRBD1. The CDR3 contains 14 residues. Germline-derived CDR1 and CDR2 are ENHRY and SYGVKD. Trimming cost V 3 bases and J 0 bases; bases outside gene matches: 1. This CDR3 reads CAISEGTGSYEQYF. The CDR3 DNA reads as TGTGCCATCAGTGAAGGGACAGGCTCCTACGAGCAGTACTTC.

The chain has TRBV4-3 and TRBJ2-4; 10 bases align to TRBD2. From germline, CDR1 is LGHNA and CDR2 YSLEER. This CDR3 has 17 amino acids. V was pared by 0 bases and J by 7 bases, with 9 bases of the junction left unmatched. The CDR3 reads CASSQEWSGRAPNIQYF. The CDR3 DNA sequence: TGCGCCAGCAGCCAAGAGTGGAGCGGGAGGGCCCCCAACATTCAGTACTTC.

This clone was recorded only once. CDR3 DNA: TGCGCCAGCAGCTTGGAGGGGGCGCCAGGTCAGCCCCAGCATTTT. It is translated as CASSLEGAPGQPQHF. This sequence joins TRBV5-1 and TRBJ1-5; TRBD1 agrees at 7 bases. CDR3 length: 15 amino acids. Germline V gives CDR1 SGHRS, CDR2 YFSETQ. J was trimmed by 6 bases and V by 0 bases; bases with no gene match: 6.

This chain joins TRBV5-1 and TRBJ2-1, with 8 bases fitting TRBD2. CDR1 and CDR2 (germline): SGHRS, YFSETQ. After removal of 7 bases from V and 7 bases from J, the junction contained 10 bases not matched to a gene. The CDR3 is made up of 14 amino acids. CDR3 sequence reads: CASARAGVLNEQFF. The CDR3 region has the DNA TGCGCCAGCGCTAGAGCGGGAGTTTTAAATGAGCAGTTCTTC.

This sequence joins TRBV3-1 (or the pseudogene TRBV3-2) and TRBJ2-7, with 9 bases lining up with TRBD1. Trimming removed 4 bases from V and 12 bases from J; junction bases left unmatched: 16. The CDR3 spans 15 residues. Germline lookup yields CDR1 LGHDT and CDR2 YNNKEL (reference sequence). CDR3 in DNA: TGTGCCAGCAGCCCAGAACAAACCAGCCGGGACAGGGTGTACTTC. It is translated as CASSPEQTSRDRVYF.